The rows below give T cell receptor beta chains drawn from one sample of a study of Graves' ophthalmopathy and Graves' hyperthyroidism. TCRdb recomputed calls from the multiplex PCR reads with MiXCR, one row per CDR3 protein. This table holds approximately 700,000 distinct CDR3 sequences, roughly 39% found once. Input material: peripheral blood. These receptors were taken from an adult man with Graves' ophthalmopathy. CDR3s include the opening cysteine and the closing phenylalanine or tryptophan.

v_gene,j_gene,CDR3aa
TRBV20-1,TRBJ2-6,CSATTIKSGANVLTF
TRBV7-3,TRBJ2-5,CASSLTDRGRLSETQYF
TRBV29-1,TRBJ1-2,CSVEVWTGQNLYGYTF
TRBV6-5,TRBJ1-2,CASSAQGSNYGYTF
TRBV6-6,TRBJ1-2,CASRVEGNYGYTF
TRBV6-1,TRBJ2-5,CASRELQETQYF
TRBV24-1,TRBJ1-2,CATSEDRDYGYTF
TRBV2,TRBJ2-2,CASRTYGELFF
TRBV5-5,TRBJ1-3,CASSWGGRNTIYF
TRBV7-2,-,CASRDPPNNEQFF
TRBV12-5,TRBJ2-7,CASSLSSLRYELYF
TRBV7-2,TRBJ1-1,CASSQATWNTEAFF
TRBV2,TRBJ2-6,CASSDAGHTEAF
TRBV29-1,TRBJ2-7,CSVRTGANTGEQYF
TRBV19,TRBJ2-7,CASSTRGRGYEQYF
TRBV12-5,TRBJ2-7,CASGLVLDEQYF
TRBV7-9,TRBJ1-6,CASTNGLSPLHF
TRBV4-1,TRBJ1-2,CASSLLPTGVGYTF
TRBV5-8,TRBJ1-4,CASSLSGQGTNEKLFF
TRBV24-1,TRBJ1-2,CATSDLPGAETYGYTF
TRBV7-9,TRBJ2-1,CASSPGLAGAYNEQFF
TRBV24-1,TRBJ2-1,CATSDLGSENEQFF
TRBV19,TRBJ1-2,CASSMYSGQGSYTF
TRBV19,TRBJ1-1,CASLSGQANTEAFF
TRBV30,TRBJ1-1,CAWSVSDWGEAFF
TRBV3-1,TRBJ1-2,CASSQGLAHGYTF
TRBV29-1,TRBJ1-2,CSRNRESYGYTF
TRBV7-2,TRBJ1-1,CASSSRTAYSEAFF
TRBV12-3/TRBV12-4,TRBJ1-2,CASRITENYGYTF
TRBV25-1,TRBJ1-1,CASSDRRTGATRYTEAFF
TRBV7-8,TRBJ2-5,CASSPGRGLMVGETQYF
TRBV6-1,TRBJ1-4,CASSVGTDNEKLFF
TRBV7-2,TRBJ2-3,CASTSTNTKTGSTDTQYF
TRBV19,TRBJ1-5,CASSNVQGINQPQHF
TRBV13,TRBJ1-1,CASSLERRTEAFF
TRBV10-3,TRBJ1-5,CAISERQGGNQPQHF
TRBV9,TRBJ1-2,CASSPGGAGYGYTF
TRBV5-1,TRBJ2-2,CASSLMGLSNTGELFF
TRBV29-1,TRBJ2-5,CSVEDPSGGYQETQYF
TRBV11-2,TRBJ2-2,CASAGLYTGELFF
TRBV19,TRBJ2-7,CASSIGEFGSYEQYF
TRBV10-3,TRBJ1-1,CASSERQGIGTEAFF
TRBV2,TRBJ2-7,CASGSGANEQYF
TRBV20-1,TRBJ2-7,CSASRLTAYTPLYEQYF
TRBV5-8,TRBJ2-5,CASRLTGIETQYF
TRBV4-2,TRBJ2-7,CASSQDTGSSYEQYF
TRBV3-1,TRBJ2-7,CASSQRTMRAEQYF
TRBV19,TRBJ1-1,CASKLGVNTEAFF
TRBV6-1,TRBJ2-7,CASTGSAYEQYF
TRBV24-1,TRBJ2-2,CATSGPGYNTGELFF
TRBV7-2,TRBJ1-6,CASSSAAGDPLHF
TRBV7-6,TRBJ2-6,CASSLRVAGANVLTF
TRBV6-1,TRBJ1-2,CASMGHANYGYTF
TRBV24-1,TRBJ2-7,CATSAPGIHEQYF
TRBV11-2,TRBJ2-3,CASSLGVSLGHTDTQYF
TRBV29-1,TRBJ2-7,CSLGQGTSYEQYF
TRBV7-9,TRBJ2-7,CASIGDRLTEQYF